This T cell receptor (beta chain) was identified during a study of blood T cell repertoires in COVID-19 (dated by TCRdb to about 2020). With respect to the entire study: Samples from collaborators originated in the United States, Italy and Spain and spanned both the acute and convalescent phases of COVID-19. The prospective study material was composed of cDNA or gDNA derived from T cells, B-cell-depleted T cells, or PBMCs. The dataset comprised deeply sampled blood TCRbeta repertoires from subjects exposed to, actively infected with, or recovered from COVID-19. The repertoires were made available in a free public database intended to serve as a resource for research on the immune response to SARS-CoV-2. Samples came from the ongoing ImmuneRACE study (first 160 participants) plus 1,254 subjects from 6 global collaborators. The sample metadata nearly always contained a de-identified subject ID, COVID-19 status, age in years and sex. Where available, HLA class I and class II types were obtained from metadata supplied by the sample provider rather than from assay-based typing. Overall study outcomes, separate from this receptor: How much clinical and demographic metadata was included differed by source and by participant, and the metadata was provided uncurated.

The germline V gene (reference sequence) specifies LNHDA as CDR1 and SQIVND as CDR2. The germline V and J ends show losses of 3 bases and 5 bases respectively, and no gene match explains 4 bases of the junction. There are 15 amino acids in the CDR3, from cysteine to phenylalanine inclusive. Just the 45-base CDR3 DNA is kept, in frame starting at base 1. Collaborating institutions collected whole blood in K2EDTA tubes following their own protocols. For TCRbeta analysis, collaborator samples were shipped as frozen whole blood, as isolated PBMCs, or as DNA extracted from either sample type. TCRbeta CDR3 regions were amplified from genomic DNA using the immunoSEQ Assay, a bias-controlled multiplex PCR. From the authors' description of their analysis: The number of nucleated cells in each sample was estimated from the amplification of reference gene primers within the assay. To quantify the absolute abundance of each unique TCRbeta CDR3 rearrangement, sequence reads were collapsed and filtered. For each sample, productive Simpson clonality was calculated as the square root of Simpson's diversity index over productive rearrangements. Imported from immuneACCESS, the table was reduced by TCRdb to in-frame sequences with V and J called. These copies leave out some clones; in studies compared against another copy, an unresolved V gene accounts for under half, and the cause of the remainder is not known. The DNA was the basis for D and trimming; V, J and clone size are from that table. The sample table contains approximately 150,000 clones; only one count was recorded for about 80% of them. The ten largest make up 16% of the sample.

As for this clone: Its antigen target is currently unknown. No base-level quality is on record; no much larger clone is a single base apart.

This chain joins TRBV19 to TRBJ2-3; TRBD1 fits 11 bases in the junction. This TCR was recovered from a man aged 45-65 years with acute or convalescent COVID-19. The sample consisted of peripheral blood. The CDR3 loop reads CASSISGQGEDTQYF. The base sequence is TGTGCCAGTAGTATTTCGGGACAGGGGGAAGATACGCAGTATTTT. The reference TRBV19 and TRBJ2-3 proteins fill in what lies around the CDR3, so the full variable domain reads DGGITQSPKYLFRKEGQNVTLSCEQNLNHDAMYWYRQDPGQGLRLIYYSQIVNDFQKGDIAEGYSVSREKKESFPLTVTSAQKNPTAFYLCASSISGQGEDTQYFGPGTRLTVL.